The 17 T cell receptor beta chains reported below all come from one sample, sequenced in a study of T cell responses to AZD1222 COVID-19 vaccine (dated by TCRdb to about 2021). Libraries were made using the immunoSEQ multiplex PCR assay. Sourced from immuneACCESS, this table was stored by TCRdb with only in-frame sequences that have V and J called. A share of the clones is absent; for the studies checked, an unresolved V gene accounts for under half, and the remainder has no known explanation. The sample data list about 170,000 clones, and more than 80% of these were observed just once. The ten largest clones add up to roughly 6.9% of the sample. Reading the label with the study, this specimen's time point is: baseline before first vaccination. The sequencing here drew on peripheral blood, taken on day 0 of AZD1222 vaccination. The source of these receptors is an adult in good health.

This chain joins TRBV7-9 and TRBJ2-1; 12 bases map to TRBD2. This CDR3 has 16 residues. Germline assignment: CDR1 SEHNR and CDR2 FQNEAQ (reference sequence). V lost 0 bases, J lost 10 bases, and 7 bases stayed unmatched. The DNA for the CDR3 is TGTGCCAGCAGCTTAGCGGTACTAGCGGGGGGAGAAGAGCAGTTCTTC. This gives the protein CASSLAVLAGGEEQFF.

The chain recombines TRBV4-1 with TRBJ2-5; 9 nucleotides line up with TRBD1. The CDR3 loop spans 15 amino acids. V lost 0 bases and J lost 6; bases outside the gene matches: 5. The V gene's germline CDR1 is MGHRA and CDR2 YSYEKL. CDR3 amino acids: CASSQDKQGAQTQYF. DNA of the CDR3: TGCGCCAGCAGCCAAGATAAACAGGGGGCGCAGACCCAGTACTTC.

In this sample, this clone turned up a few times. The CDR3 region has the DNA TGTGCCAGCAGCCAAGCCATCTCGCAGGACTATGGCTACACCTTC. Amino acids: CASSQAISQDYGYTF. This chain connects TRBV4-2 to TRBJ1-2; the D is unclear. V was cut by 1 base and J by 3 bases, with 12 bases left in between. Germline V gene lookup returns CDR1 LGHNA and CDR2 YNFKEQ. This CDR3 region has 15 residues.

The V call is TRBV19, the J call TRBJ1-2; 9 bases align to TRBD1. Germline values: CDR1 LNHDA, CDR2 SQIVND (reference sequence). This CDR3 comprises 14 residues. The V gene end was trimmed by 6 bases and the J gene end by 4 bases; junction bases not matched to a gene: 6. CDR3 protein: CASSVPGQGYGYTF. CDR3 DNA sequence: TGTGCCAGTAGCGTGCCGGGACAGGGCTATGGCTACACCTTC.

V usage is TRBV6-1 and J usage is TRBJ2-1; D ambiguous. Germline V lookup: CDR1 MNHNS, CDR2 SASEGT. With 3 bases removed from V and 0 bases from J, the gap between germline ends came to 9 bases. This CDR3 is built from 15 residues. The DNA of the CDR3 is TGTGCCAGCAGTGAGGGCCAGGCCTCCTACAATGAGCAGTTCTTC. Protein sequence: CASSEGQASYNEQFF.

The rearrangement uses TRBV27 and TRBJ1-4, with 9 bases fitting TRBD1. The CDR3 covers 16 residues. Germline loops: CDR1 MNHEY, CDR2 SMNVEV (reference sequence). With 5 bases clipped from V and 11 bases from J, the junction kept 15 bases outside the gene matches. CDR3 region: CASSHPTRDRVRKLFF. CDR3 DNA: TGTGCCAGCAGTCACCCAACCCGGGACAGGGTCCGCAAACTGTTTTTT.

The chain couples TRBV6-5 to TRBJ2-7; D is perhaps TRBD1 (5 bases). V lost 7 bases and J lost 4, with 17 bases in between. CDR1 and CDR2 from the germline V gene are MNHEY and SVGAGI. This CDR3 comprises 14 residues. CDR3 in amino acids: CASKEWGAEYEQYV. DNA of the CDR3: TGTGCCAGCAAGGAGTGGGGCGCTGAATACGAGCAGTACGTC.

This clone was recorded only once. The chain uses TRBV5-6 and TRBJ1-3, with D hard to call. Per germline, CDR1 SGHDT and CDR2 YYEEEE. The CDR3 is 16 residues long. Trimming took off 1 base at V and 0 bases at J, with 11 bases between the two ends. The DNA of the CDR3 is TGTGCCAGCAGCTTGAGGGCGCCGGTCTCTGGAAACACCATATATTTT. Encoded protein: CASSLRAPVSGNTIYF.

A single count supports this clone. The J gene is TRBJ1-5, the V gene TRBV7-8, with D possibly TRBD1 on 5 matching bases. Trimming left V 3 bases short and J 2 bases short, with 14 bases between. The germline V gene encodes CDR1 SGHVS and CDR2 FQNEAQ. CDR3 length: 16 amino acids. The CDR3, as DNA: TGTGCCAGCAGCTTCACGAGGGGATCCGGCAATCAGCCCCAGCATTTT. This sequence encodes CASSFTRGSGNQPQHF.

Here the CDR3 reads CATSDRDRGPTDTQYF. CDR3 DNA sequence: TGTGCCACCAGTGACCGGGACAGGGGCCCCACAGATACGCAGTATTTT. V is TRBV24-1 and J is TRBJ2-3, with 10 bases identical to TRBD1. Germline V lookup: CDR1 KGHDR, CDR2 SFDVKD. This CDR3 is built from 16 residues. J gave up 2 bases and V 4 bases, and 5 bases lay outside the gene matches.

Note on this clone: At one boundary the junction diverges from the germline segment, which might be a read error. This chain uses TRBV5-8 with TRBJ2-7, with 8 bases matching TRBD1. This CDR3 is 14 amino acids long. Germline loops: CDR1 SGHTS, CDR2 YDEGEE. In DNA form, the CDR3 reads TGTGCCAGCAGCTTGTTAGGTGGGGGACAGGTACAAGATTTC. Translated: CASSLLGGGQVQDF.

Worth noting for this clone: At one boundary the junction diverges from the germline segment, which might be a read error. V and J are TRBV4-3 and TRBJ2-3; TRBD2 matches at 10 bases. Germline CDR1 reads LGHNA; CDR2 reads YSLEER. The CDR3 has 18 amino acids. The CDR3: CASSKEGIAGGLTDTQYF. In DNA form, the CDR3 reads TGCGCCAGCAGCAAAGAGGGAATAGCGGGGGGCCTCACAGATACGCAGTATTTT.

This rearrangement joins TRBV6-1 to TRBJ2-7, with D possibly being TRBD1 or TRBD2 (5 bases each). From germline, CDR1 is MNHNS and CDR2 SASEGT. This CDR3 is 15 amino acids long. The ends were cut back, 0 bases at V and 0 bases at J, with 9 bases in the middle. The CDR3 sequence is CASSEAGDGSYEQYV. In DNA form, the CDR3 reads TGTGCCAGCAGTGAAGCTGGGGACGGCTCCTACGAGCAGTACGTC.

The chain couples TRBV7-2 to TRBJ2-7; the match to TRBD1 covers 8 bases. V was pared by 1 base and J by 5 bases, with 4 bases of the junction left unmatched. The CDR3 extends over 14 amino acids. Germline CDR1 is SGHTA and CDR2 is FQGNSA. This chain's CDR3 is CASSLVDRVDEQYF. CDR3 in DNA: TGTGCCAGCAGCTTAGTGGACAGGGTAGACGAGCAGTACTTC.

The gene calls are TRBV24-1 and TRBJ1-5; D unresolved. This CDR3 is 17 amino acids long. Germline CDR1 is KGHDR and CDR2 is SFDVKD. With 5 bases removed from V and 3 bases from J, the gap between germline ends came to 19 bases. The CDR3: CATSGGRTRPNNQPQHF. The CDR3 coding sequence is TGTGCCACCAGTGGAGGCCGGACCAGACCCAACAATCAGCCCCAGCATTTT.

The genes are TRBV11-2 and TRBJ2-3, with 14 bases fitting TRBD2. Trimming took 5 bases from V and 1 from J; bases not matched to a gene: 2. CDR1 is SGHAT and CDR2 is FQNNGV in the germline V gene. This CDR3 region has 16 residues. The CDR3 DNA follows: TGTGCCAGCAGCCCGGGACTAGCGGGGGGCACAGATACGCAGTATTTT. This sequence encodes CASSPGLAGGTDTQYF. Combining the CDR3 with reference TRBV11-2 and TRBJ2-3 gives the whole variable domain EAGVAQSPRYKIIEKRQSVAFWCNPISGHATLYWYQQILGQGPKLLIQFQNNGVVDDSQLPKDRFSAERLKGVDSTLKIQPAKLEDSAVYLCASSPGLAGGTDTQYFGPGTRLTVL.

This chain joins TRBV27 and TRBJ2-3, with 11 bases that match TRBD2. CDR1 and CDR2 from the germline V gene are MNHEY and SMNVEV (reference sequence). V gave up 7 bases and J gave up 0 bases; unmatched junction bases: 9. The CDR3 consists of 17 residues. The CDR3 is CASMGGLAEGSTDTQYF. CDR3 bases: TGTGCCAGCATGGGGGGACTAGCGGAGGGCAGCACAGATACGCAGTATTTT.